This T cell receptor beta chain was captured by sequencing in a study of blood T cell repertoires in COVID-19 (dated by TCRdb to about 2020). The study in broad terms: Samples from collaborators originated in the United States, Italy and Spain and spanned both the acute and convalescent phases of COVID-19. The material from the prospective study consisted of cDNA or gDNA derived from T cells, B-cell-depleted T cells, or PBMCs. Deeply sampled blood TCRbeta repertoires from subjects exposed to, actively infected with, or recovered from COVID-19 were included in the dataset. The repertoires were released in a freely available public database meant as a resource for research on the immune response to SARS-CoV-2. Samples came from the ongoing ImmuneRACE study (first 160 participants) plus 1,254 subjects from 6 global collaborators. A de-identified subject ID, COVID-19 status, age in years and sex were almost always included in the sample metadata. Where HLA class I and class II types were available, the types were taken from metadata supplied by the sample provider, not from assay-based typing. Study-wide conclusions, independent of this receptor: The amount of clinical and demographic metadata varied by source and participant and was provided uncurated.

Collaborating institutions collected whole blood in K2EDTA tubes following their own protocols. For TCRbeta analysis, collaborator samples were shipped as frozen whole blood, as isolated PBMCs, or as DNA extracted from either sample type. The immunoSEQ Assay, a bias-controlled multiplex PCR, was used to amplify TCRbeta CDR3 regions from genomic DNA. The published analysis was carried out like this. Nucleated cell counts per sample were estimated from amplification of reference gene primers within the assay. To quantify the absolute abundance of each unique TCRbeta CDR3 rearrangement, sequence reads were collapsed and filtered. For each sample, productive Simpson clonality was calculated as the square root of Simpson's diversity index across productive rearrangements. Imported from immuneACCESS, the table was reduced by TCRdb to in-frame sequences with V and J called. These copies leave out some clones; in studies compared against another copy, an unresolved V gene accounts for under half, and the cause of the remainder is not known. Clone size and the V and J calls come from that table; the DNA yielded D and trimming. Recorded for this sample are tens of thousands of clones; over 70% of them occurred a single time. Roughly 6.3% of the sample is held by the ten biggest clonotypes.

V ends up 0 bases short and J 5 bases short, with an unmatched junction base count of 9. Including the terminal cysteine and phenylalanine, the CDR3 comprises 18 residues. Of all the DNA, just the CDR3 is kept, 54 bases in frame from base 1. Looking up the germline V gene yields CDR1 MGHRA and CDR2 YSYEKL. This clone was detected ten times or more. It has no known antigen specificity. Per-base qualities were not stored, and no clone one base away is much larger. The receptor's source is a human donor in a cohort sampled during active COVID-19. Sequenced: peripheral blood. The V and J segments used are TRBV4-1 and TRBJ2-1; TRBD2 agrees with 11 junctional bases. At the DNA level, the sequence is TGCGCCAGCAGCCAAGATTTTCTCAGACTAGCGGGACACAATGAGCAGTTCTTC. Its protein reads: CASSQDFLRLAGHNEQFF.